The next 23 T cell receptor beta chains were all read from a single sample in a study of blood T cell repertoires in COVID-19. Clones were read by immunoSEQ multiplex PCR, and TCRdb kept only the in-frame ones, dropping some. The data hold over 120,000 clones, with around 90% observed a single time. Sequencing input: peripheral blood. These receptors all stem from a human donor in a cohort sampled during active COVID-19.

The chain carries TRBV4-2 and TRBJ2-1; 7 bases align to TRBD2. V lost 1 base and J lost 4; bases outside the gene matches: 7. The CDR3 spans 16 residues. CDR1 and CDR2 (germline): LGHNA, YNFKEQ. DNA for the CDR3: TGTGCCAGCAGCCAAGGTTTCGGGACTACTTACAATGAGCAGTTCTTC. Protein: CASSQGFGTTYNEQFF.

The chain has TRBV14 and TRBJ2-3; D possibly corresponds to TRBD1 (5 bases). The CDR3 runs 14 residues. Between the trimmed V and J ends, which lost 5 bases and 2 bases, there was a span of 11 bases. CDR1 is SGHDN, CDR2 FVKESK, per germline. The CDR3 spells CASSRGLFTDTQYF. DNA for the CDR3: TGTGCCAGCAGCAGGGGCTTGTTCACAGATACGCAGTATTTT.

This chain connects TRBV5-5 to TRBJ2-1, with 10 nucleotides matching TRBD1. The CDR3 runs 17 residues. The V gene's germline CDR1 is SGHKS and CDR2 YYEKEE (reference sequence). With V trimmed by 1 base and J by 6 bases, 10 bases remained unmatched. The CDR3, as DNA: TGTGCCAGCAGCTTGAGCCCCGGGACAGGGGTGGGCAATGAGCAGTTCTTC. It encodes CASSLSPGTGVGNEQFF.

The rearrangement links TRBV6-5 to TRBJ2-6; the D gene is possibly TRBD1 (6 bases). Germline CDR1 MNHEY, CDR2 SVGAGI. V lost 6 bases and J lost 2, with 11 bases in between. This CDR3 spans 15 amino acids. CDR3 DNA sequence: TGTGCCAGCAGCCACACAGGGACTGGGGCCAACGTCCTGACTTTC. Translated, it gives CASSHTGTGANVLTF.

This clone was counted only a few times. V is TRBV6-2 or TRBV6-3 and J is TRBJ1-5, with TRBD1 matching 8 bases. The CDR3 is 16 residues long. Per germline, CDR1 MNHEY and CDR2 SVGEGT. V shed 5 bases, J shed 2 bases, and the junction held 8 bases outside the gene matches. CDR3 sequence: CASSQKQGGGNQPQHF. The CDR3 DNA reads TGTGCCAGCAGTCAGAAACAGGGGGGTGGCAATCAGCCCCAGCATTTT.

The chain couples TRBV18 to TRBJ1-2; 8 positions agree with TRBD1. Germline V lookup: CDR1 KGHSH, CDR2 LQKENI. The junction had 8 bases not matched to a gene; V was cut back by 3 bases and J by 8 bases. This CDR3 has 14 amino acids. The DNA for the CDR3 is TGTGCCAGCTCACCGTCGGGCAGGGGGCGAGGCTACACCTTC. Residues: CASSPSGRGRGYTF.

V usage is TRBV3-1 (or the pseudogene TRBV3-2) and J usage is TRBJ1-2; 7 nucleotides align to TRBD1. V dropped 4 bases and J dropped 4; count of bases not matched to a gene: 3. Germline-derived CDR1 and CDR2 are LGHDT and YNNKEL (reference sequence). The CDR3 length is 13 residues. CDR3 in amino acids: CASSPGQVYGYTF. The CDR3, as DNA: TGTGCCAGCAGCCCTGGACAGGTCTATGGCTACACCTTC.

The rearrangement joins TRBV10-3 to TRBJ1-4; 9 positions agree with TRBD1. There are 14 residues in the CDR3. V dropped 3 bases and J dropped 8; count of bases not matched to a gene: 4. CDR1 and CDR2 from the germline V gene are ENHRY and SYGVKD. In DNA form, the CDR3 reads TGTGCCATCAGTGAAGGACAGGGGAGCGAAAAACTGTTTTTT. Translation: CAISEGQGSEKLFF.

This clone came up a few times. This sequence joins TRBV2 and TRBJ1-5; 7 bases map to TRBD1. Germline V lookup: CDR1 SNHLY, CDR2 FYNNEI. This CDR3 region has 15 residues. V was pared by 5 bases and J by 0 bases, with 4 bases of the junction left unmatched. The chain's CDR3 is CASSPGQNSNQPQHF. CDR3 DNA sequence: TGTGCCAGCAGTCCGGGACAGAATAGCAATCAGCCCCAGCATTTT.

The chain links TRBV13 to TRBJ2-5, with 8 bases matching TRBD2. In germline, CDR1 is PRHDT, CDR2 FYEKMQ (reference sequence). The CDR3 extends over 14 amino acids. V shed 0 bases and J 9 bases; nucleotides not matched to a gene: 6. CDR3 in DNA: TGTGCCAGCAGCTTAGGGCAGGGGCGGGGGGCCCAGTACTTC. Protein: CASSLGQGRGAQYF.

This clone was counted a single time. This chain joins TRBV4-3 and TRBJ2-3; possible D gene TRBD1, 6 bases. The CDR3 length is 15 residues. V was shortened by 0 bases and J by 6 bases, with 13 bases between the two germline ends. Per germline, CDR1 LGHNA and CDR2 YSLEER. The CDR3 nucleotides read TGCGCCAGCAGCCAAGATCCCAGGGGTGGGGATACGCAGTATTTT. Its protein product is CASSQDPRGGDTQYF.

Here the CDR3 DNA reads TGTGCCAGCAGTTACTCGGCTCGCGGGGGGGTAGGTGAGCAGTTCTTC. Translation gives CASSYSARGGVGEQFF. The V gene is TRBV6-5, the J gene TRBJ2-1, with 9 bases lining up with TRBD2. The germline CDR1 and CDR2 sequences are MNHEY and SVGAGI. J lost 9 bases, V lost 0 bases, and 9 bases had no gene match. The CDR3 totals 16 residues.

V usage is TRBV14 and J usage is TRBJ2-2, with D tentatively TRBD2 (6 bases). CDR1 SGHDN and CDR2 FVKESK come from the germline V gene. The length of the CDR3 is 16 residues. V was trimmed by 3 bases and J by 6 bases, leaving 17 bases between them. CDR3 loop: CASSHRFATSPGELFF. The CDR3 DNA reads as TGTGCCAGCAGCCATCGATTTGCCACTAGCCCCGGGGAGCTGTTTTTT.

This sequence joins TRBV7-8 and TRBJ2-7, with D possibly matching TRBD2 (6 bases). This CDR3 spans 15 amino acids. Germline-derived CDR1 and CDR2 are SGHVS and FQNEAQ. Trimming cost V 5 bases and J 0 bases, with 14 bases left between them. The CDR3 DNA is TGTGCCAGCAGCCCGCGGGACTTTATCTCCTACGAGCAGTACTTC. It encodes CASSPRDFISYEQYF.

As for this clone: A read error may explain this, as a much larger clone is one base away. The chain joins TRBV7-9 to TRBJ2-1; perhaps TRBD1 as D (5 bases). Germline-derived CDR1 and CDR2 are SEHNR and FQNEAQ (reference sequence). V was pared by 2 bases and J by 1 base, with 9 bases between. The CDR3 spans 15 residues. In DNA form, the CDR3 reads TGTGCCAGCAGCTTAACCCAGGGATCCTACAATGAGCAGTTCTTC. Its translation: CASSLTQGSYNEQFF.

The chain links TRBV6-5 to TRBJ1-2, with unresolved D. The CDR3 has 14 residues. CDR1 MNHEY and CDR2 SVGAGI come from the germline V gene. Trimming pared 10 bases from V and 4 bases from J, leaving 19 bases between. The CDR3 bases are TGTGCCACCACACTAAGTGGAGATTCCTATGGCTACACCTTC. Translated: CATTLSGDSYGYTF.

The chain employs TRBV7-2 and TRBJ2-7; D is possibly TRBD2 (7 bases). The CDR3 is 15 amino acids. V dropped 4 bases and J dropped 3 bases, with 16 bases sitting between them. Germline lookup yields CDR1 SGHTA and CDR2 FQGNSA. The CDR3 is CASSSGLGGIYEQYF. The CDR3 DNA follows: TGTGCCAGCAGCTCCGGACTAGGGGGGATCTACGAGCAGTACTTC.

The J gene is TRBJ2-5, the V gene TRBV29-1; D is perhaps TRBD1 (6 bases). The V end lost 4 bases, the J end lost 3 bases, and 12 bases lay between the germline ends. The CDR3 length is 13 residues. CDR1 is SQVTM, CDR2 ANQGSEA, per germline. The CDR3 DNA is TGCAGCGTTGCAAGGGGGTCGGAAGAGACCCAGTACTTC. It encodes CSVARGSEETQYF. The full variable domain, its missing parts supplied by reference TRBV29-1 and TRBJ2-5, is SAVISQKPSRDICQRGTSLTIQCQVDSQVTMMFWYRQQPGQSLTLIATANQGSEATYESGFVIDKFPISRPNLTFSTLTVSNMSPEDSSIYLCSVARGSEETQYFGPGTRLLVL.

The CDR3 bases are TGTGCCAGCAGCGCAGACGCCGGACAATCCCCCTACGAGCAGTACTTC. Encoded protein: CASSADAGQSPYEQYF. This sequence joins TRBV9 and TRBJ2-7; a weak D match, TRBD1 (5 bases). Germline V lookup: CDR1 SGDLS, CDR2 YYNGEE. Trimming took off 3 bases at V and 2 bases at J, with 18 bases between the two ends. CDR3 size: 16 residues. Together with reference TRBV9 and TRBJ2-7, the CDR3 gives the full variable domain: DSGVTQTPKHLITATGQRVTLRCSPRSGDLSVYWYQQSLDQGLQFLIQYYNGEERAKGNILERFSAQQFPDLHSELNLSSLELGDSALYFCASSADAGQSPYEQYFGPGTRLTVT.

J is TRBJ2-5 and V is TRBV19, with TRBD1 as a possible D gene (8 bases). This CDR3 is 14 amino acids long. Per the germline V gene, CDR1 is LNHDA and CDR2 is SQIVND (reference sequence). With 6 bases removed from V and 4 bases from J, the gap between germline ends came to 15 bases. The DNA for the CDR3 is TGTGCCAGTAGCCCTCACAGGGGGGGAGAGACCCAGTACTTC. Translation gives CASSPHRGGETQYF.

The V gene is TRBV2, the J gene TRBJ2-1, with a tentative D call TRBD2 (6 bases). V lost 4 bases and J lost 8, with 15 bases in between. The V gene's germline CDR1 is SNHLY and CDR2 FYNNEI. This CDR3 has 14 amino acids. CDR3: CASSVGASVHEQFF. In DNA, the CDR3 is TGTGCCAGCAGTGTAGGGGCTAGCGTGCATGAGCAGTTCTTC.

V and J are TRBV27 and TRBJ1-1, with D possibly matching TRBD1 (6 bases). Germline CDR1 reads MNHEY; CDR2 reads SMNVEV (reference sequence). V was pared by 4 bases and J by 4 bases, with 16 bases between. The CDR3 has 15 residues. Here the CDR3 reads CASSSTRRGATEAFF. The CDR3 DNA is TGTGCCAGCAGTTCCACTAGGCGGGGGGCCACTGAAGCTTTCTTT.

The CDR3 DNA reads TGCGCCAGCAGCCCGACTAGCGGGGGGGCCAAAAACTACGAGCAGTACTTC. Amino acid sequence: CASSPTSGGAKNYEQYF. The chain uses TRBV4-1 and TRBJ2-7; TRBD2 matches at 14 bases. The length of the CDR3 is 17 residues. The germline V gene encodes CDR1 MGHRA and CDR2 YSYEKL. V trimming: 4 bases; J trimming: 3 bases; junction bases outside the gene matches: 8.